The 14 T cell receptor beta chains below were found in one sample sequenced in a study of early stage breast cancer tumors. Profiled with immunoSEQ multiplex PCR; TCRdb holds only in-frame clones, not every one. The top ten hold about 3.7% of the sample, which has roughly 56,000 clones, over 65% seen once. The sample comprised blood. The origin of the receptors is a person aged 25 to 40 with breast cancer.

The J gene is TRBJ2-3, the V gene TRBV6-1; D might be TRBD2 (5 bases). V gave up 6 bases and J gave up 10 bases, with 14 bases separating them. Germline V gene lookup returns CDR1 MNHNS and CDR2 SASEGT. The CDR3 runs 12 residues. DNA of the CDR3: TGTGCCAGCAGGGACTTCGGCAGCGCGCAGTATTTT. Its protein is CASRDFGSAQYF.

In this sample, this clone turned up a few times. The chain carries TRBV28 and TRBJ1-5; D remains ambiguous. The V end was cut by 3 bases, the J end by 3 bases, with 9 bases between. The CDR3 is 14 residues long. CDR1 and CDR2 (germline): MDHEN, SYDVKM. The CDR3 DNA follows: TGTGCCAGCAGTTTCGGGCAGCCCAATCAGCCCCAGCATTTT. As protein: CASSFGQPNQPQHF. The whole variable domain, filled in from reference TRBV28 and TRBJ1-5, reads DVKVTQSSRYLVKRTGEKVFLECVQDMDHENMFWYRQDPGLGLRLIYFSYDVKMKEKGDIPEGYSVSREKKERFSLILESASTNQTSMYLCASSFGQPNQPQHFGDGTRLSIL.

The chain has TRBV15 and TRBJ2-2; 10 bases map to TRBD2. Germline V gene data show CDR1 as LNHNV and CDR2 as YYDKDF (reference sequence). The CDR3 length is 18 residues. The V segment lost 5 bases and the J segment 5 bases; nucleotides outside the gene matches: 14. The CDR3 loop reads CATSGAGGERERTGELFF. The DNA for the CDR3 is TGTGCCACCAGCGGAGCGGGAGGGGAACGAGAACGGACCGGGGAGCTGTTTTTT.

The chain carries TRBV4-1 and TRBJ1-1; possibly TRBD1 for D (5 bases). The V gene's germline CDR1 is MGHRA and CDR2 YSYEKL. V lost 1 base and J lost 8, with 8 bases in between. This CDR3 comprises 12 residues. CDR3 region: CASSQGRGEAFF. The CDR3 DNA follows: TGCGCCAGCAGCCAAGGACGGGGGGAAGCTTTCTTT.

J is TRBJ2-7 and V is TRBV6-1, with D perhaps being TRBD1 or TRBD2 (5 bases each). The V end lost 6 bases, the J end lost 2 bases, and 17 bases lay between the germline ends. Germline CDR1 and CDR2: MNHNS and SASEGT. CDR3 length equals 15 residues. CDR3 protein: CASRGTAGTTYEQYF. In DNA, the CDR3 is TGTGCCAGCAGGGGGACGGCCGGGACCACCTACGAGCAGTACTTC.

The chain has TRBV5-4 and TRBJ2-1; 10 positions match TRBD1. This CDR3 is 17 amino acids long. Germline V CDR1 and CDR2: SGHNT, YYREEE (reference sequence). V shed 3 bases, J shed 2 bases, and the junction held 8 bases outside the gene matches. This chain's CDR3 is CASSSRQGAGTYNEQFF. CDR3 in DNA: TGTGCCAGCAGCTCCAGACAGGGGGCCGGCACCTACAATGAGCAGTTCTTC.

V is TRBV20-1 and J is TRBJ2-7; D not resolved. Germline CDR1 is DFQATT and CDR2 is SNEGSKA (reference sequence). V lost 6 bases, J lost 2 bases, and 8 bases lay in between. The CDR3 sequence is 11 residues long. The CDR3 sequence is CSAARAYEQYF. The CDR3 DNA follows: TGCAGTGCAGCAAGGGCCTACGAGCAGTACTTC.

This chain joins TRBV19 and TRBJ2-5; possible D gene TRBD1, 6 bases. Per the germline V gene, CDR1 is LNHDA and CDR2 is SQIVND (reference sequence). The CDR3 has 14 residues. V was clipped by 5 bases and J by 1 base, with 11 bases between them. CDR3 bases: TGTGCCAGTAGTCCGTGGACAGCCCAAGAGACCCAGTACTTC. Amino acids: CASSPWTAQETQYF.

The gene calls are TRBV7-9 and TRBJ1-1, with a weak D call TRBD1 (5 bases). Germline lookup yields CDR1 SEHNR and CDR2 FQNEAQ (reference sequence). Trimming cost V 2 bases and J 3 bases, with 7 bases left between them. The CDR3 extends over 13 amino acids. The CDR3 here is CASSLRGDTEAFF. In DNA form, the CDR3 reads TGTGCCAGCAGCTTAAGAGGGGACACTGAAGCTTTCTTT. The full variable domain, its missing parts supplied by reference TRBV7-9 and TRBJ1-1, is DTGVSQNPRHKITKRGQNVTFRCDPISEHNRLYWYRQTLGQGPEFLTYFQNEAQLEKSRLLSDRFSAERPKGSFSTLEIQRTEQGDSAMYLCASSLRGDTEAFFGQGTRLTVV.

The CDR3 DNA is TGCAGCGTTGAGAATTGGGTCAGGCAGAGCACAGATACGCAGTATTTT. The encoded protein is CSVENWVRQSTDTQYF. The chain carries TRBV29-1 and TRBJ2-3, with unresolved D. The V gene lost 3 bases and the J gene lost 0 bases, with 16 bases spanning the gap. This CDR3 region has 16 residues. Germline V gives CDR1 SQVTM, CDR2 ANQGSEA.

The V call is TRBV27, the J call TRBJ1-5, with TRBD1 matching over 10 bases. V shed 6 bases and J 0 bases; nucleotides not matched to a gene: 8. In germline, CDR1 is MNHEY, CDR2 SMNVEV (reference sequence). This CDR3 region has 17 residues. As DNA, the CDR3 is TGTGCCAGCAGACTCGGGACAGGGGAGTATAGCAATCAGCCCCAGCATTTT. It is translated as CASRLGTGEYSNQPQHF.

The V call is TRBV5-4, the J call TRBJ1-1; D gene ambiguous. Germline V gene data show CDR1 as SGHNT and CDR2 as YYREEE (reference sequence). There are 13 residues in the CDR3. Trimming removed 1 base from V and 0 bases from J, with 4 bases in between. For the CDR3, the DNA is TGTGCCAGCAGCTTGCCTATGAACACTGAAGCTTTCTTT. Its translation: CASSLPMNTEAFF.

The sample holds a few counts of this clone. The chain employs TRBV11-3 and TRBJ2-7; D is perhaps TRBD1 or TRBD2 (5 bases each). The CDR3 extends over 15 amino acids. The germline V gene encodes CDR1 SGHNT and CDR2 YENEEA. Deletions cut 2 bases from V and 2 bases from J, with 13 bases between. CDR3 protein: CASSLYGGRTYEQYF. The CDR3 bases are TGTGCCAGCAGCTTATATGGGGGTAGGACCTACGAGCAGTACTTC.

The genes are TRBV13 and TRBJ1-2; no firm D call. Germline V CDR1 and CDR2: PRHDT, FYEKMQ (reference sequence). The CDR3 loop spans 17 amino acids. Trimming cost V 5 bases and J 1 base, with 20 bases left between them. CDR3 sequence: CASSQIGAGKINYGYTF. The CDR3 nucleotides read TGTGCCAGCAGCCAAATCGGCGCGGGAAAGATTAACTATGGCTACACCTTC.